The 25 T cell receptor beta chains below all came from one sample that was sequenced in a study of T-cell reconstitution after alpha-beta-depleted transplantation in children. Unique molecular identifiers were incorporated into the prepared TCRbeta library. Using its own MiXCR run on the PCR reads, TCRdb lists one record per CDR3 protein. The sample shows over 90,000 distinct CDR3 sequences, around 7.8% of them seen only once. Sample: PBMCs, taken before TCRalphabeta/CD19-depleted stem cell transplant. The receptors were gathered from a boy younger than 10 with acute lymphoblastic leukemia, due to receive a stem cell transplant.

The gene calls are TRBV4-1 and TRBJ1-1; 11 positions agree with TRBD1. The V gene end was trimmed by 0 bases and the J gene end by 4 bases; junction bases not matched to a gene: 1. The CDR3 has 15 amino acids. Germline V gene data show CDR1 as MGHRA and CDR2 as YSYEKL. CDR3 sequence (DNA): TGCGCCAGCAGCCAAGAGGGGACAGGGGGCACTGAAGCTTTCTTT. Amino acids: CASSQEGTGGTEAFF.

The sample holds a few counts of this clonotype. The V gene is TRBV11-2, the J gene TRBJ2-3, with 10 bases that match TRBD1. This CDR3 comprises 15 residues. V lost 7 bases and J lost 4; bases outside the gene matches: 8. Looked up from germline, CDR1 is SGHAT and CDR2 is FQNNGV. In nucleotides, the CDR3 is TGTGCCAGCACCCCCCGGGACAGGGGTTCAGATACGCAGTATTTT. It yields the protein CASTPRDRGSDTQYF.

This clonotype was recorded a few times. This CDR3 reads CASSQVGSEQFF. The CDR3 bases are TGTGCCAGCAGCCAAGTGGGTTCTGAGCAGTTCTTC. The V and J genes are TRBV3-1 and TRBJ2-1; D gene unclear. Germline CDR1 reads LGHDT; CDR2 reads YNNKEL (reference sequence). V was shortened by 1 base and J by 9 bases, with 7 bases between the two germline ends. There are 12 residues in the CDR3.

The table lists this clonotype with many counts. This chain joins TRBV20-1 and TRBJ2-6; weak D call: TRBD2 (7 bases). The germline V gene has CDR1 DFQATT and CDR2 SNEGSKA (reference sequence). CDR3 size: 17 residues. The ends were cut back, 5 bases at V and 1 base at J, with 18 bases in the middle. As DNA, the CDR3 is TGCAGTGCTCCTAGGTGGGGGGGCTCTTCTGGGGCCAACGTCCTGACTTTC. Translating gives CSAPRWGGSSGANVLTF.

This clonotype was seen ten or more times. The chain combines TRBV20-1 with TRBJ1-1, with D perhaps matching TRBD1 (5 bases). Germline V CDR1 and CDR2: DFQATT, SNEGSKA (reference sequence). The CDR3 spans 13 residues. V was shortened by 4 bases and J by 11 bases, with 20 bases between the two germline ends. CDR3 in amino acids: CSATHEPGPVAFF. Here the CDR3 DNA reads TGCAGTGCTACCCATGAACCAGGGCCGGTGGCTTTCTTT.

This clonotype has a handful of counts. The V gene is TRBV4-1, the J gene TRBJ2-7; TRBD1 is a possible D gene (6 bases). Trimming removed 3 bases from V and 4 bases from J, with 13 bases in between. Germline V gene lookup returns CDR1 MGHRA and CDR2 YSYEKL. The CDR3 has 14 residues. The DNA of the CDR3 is TGCGCCAGCAGCCAGGGGGCGGGCGATTACGAGCAGTACTTC. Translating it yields CASSQGAGDYEQYF.

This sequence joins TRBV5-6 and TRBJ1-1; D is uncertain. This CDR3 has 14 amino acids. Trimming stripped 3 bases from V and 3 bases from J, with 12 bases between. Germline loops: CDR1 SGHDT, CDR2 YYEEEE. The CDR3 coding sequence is TGTGCCAGCAGCTCGGGCCCCAGAGACACTGAAGCTTTCTTT. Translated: CASSSGPRDTEAFF.

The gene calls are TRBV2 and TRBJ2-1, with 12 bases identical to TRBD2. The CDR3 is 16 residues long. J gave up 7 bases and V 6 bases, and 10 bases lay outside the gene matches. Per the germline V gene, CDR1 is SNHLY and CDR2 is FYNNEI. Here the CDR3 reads CASRGSLAGGGNEQFF. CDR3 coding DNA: TGTGCCAGCAGGGGGTCACTAGCGGGGGGCGGTAATGAGCAGTTCTTC.

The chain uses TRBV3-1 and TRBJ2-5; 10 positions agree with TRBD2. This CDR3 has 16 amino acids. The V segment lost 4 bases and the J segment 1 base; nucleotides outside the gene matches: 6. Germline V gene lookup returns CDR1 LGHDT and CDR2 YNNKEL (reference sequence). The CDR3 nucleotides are TGTGCCAGCAGCCCGGGTAGCGGGGGGACCCAAGAGACCCAGTACTTC. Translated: CASSPGSGGTQETQYF.

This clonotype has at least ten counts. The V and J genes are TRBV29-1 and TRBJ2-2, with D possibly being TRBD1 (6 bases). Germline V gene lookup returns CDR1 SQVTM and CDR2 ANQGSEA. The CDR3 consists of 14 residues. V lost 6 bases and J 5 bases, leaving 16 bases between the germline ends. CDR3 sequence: CSVVGAGATGELFF. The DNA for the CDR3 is TGCAGCGTCGTGGGAGCAGGGGCTACCGGGGAGCTGTTTTTT.

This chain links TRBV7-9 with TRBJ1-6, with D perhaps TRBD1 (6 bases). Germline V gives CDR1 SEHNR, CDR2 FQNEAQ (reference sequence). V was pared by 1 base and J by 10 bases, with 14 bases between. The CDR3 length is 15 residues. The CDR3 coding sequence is TGTGCCAGCAGCTTAGTAGGGGGTTCGGGGTCACCCCTCCACTTT. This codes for CASSLVGGSGSPLHF.

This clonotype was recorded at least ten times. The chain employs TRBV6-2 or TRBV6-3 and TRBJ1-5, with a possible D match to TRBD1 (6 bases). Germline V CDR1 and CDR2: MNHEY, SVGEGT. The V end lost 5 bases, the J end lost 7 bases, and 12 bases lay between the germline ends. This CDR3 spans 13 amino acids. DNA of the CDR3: TGTGCCAGCAGTCCAGGGGAGGGCCAGCCCCAGCATTTT. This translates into CASSPGEGQPQHF.

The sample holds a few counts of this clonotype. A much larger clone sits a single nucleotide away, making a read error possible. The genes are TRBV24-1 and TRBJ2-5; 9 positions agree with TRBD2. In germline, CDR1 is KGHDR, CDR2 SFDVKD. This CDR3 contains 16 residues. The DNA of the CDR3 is TGTGCCATCAGTAAAGGCATGACTAGCGGACAAGAGACCCAGTACTTC. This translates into CAISKGMTSGQETQYF.

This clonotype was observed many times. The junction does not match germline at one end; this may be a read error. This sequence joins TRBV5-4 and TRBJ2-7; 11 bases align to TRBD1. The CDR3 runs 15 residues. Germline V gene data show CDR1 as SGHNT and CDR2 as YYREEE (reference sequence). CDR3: CASSLDRGLTYEQYF. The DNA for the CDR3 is TGTGCCAGCAGTTTGGACAGGGGGCTAACCTACGAGCAGTACTTC.

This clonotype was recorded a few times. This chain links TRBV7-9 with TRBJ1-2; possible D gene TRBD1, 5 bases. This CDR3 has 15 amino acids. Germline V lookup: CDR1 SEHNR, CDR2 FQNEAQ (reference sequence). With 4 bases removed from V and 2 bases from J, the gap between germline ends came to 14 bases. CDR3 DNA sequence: TGTGCCAGCAGCTCCCAACGGGACGGAAACTATGGCTACACCTTC. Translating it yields CASSSQRDGNYGYTF. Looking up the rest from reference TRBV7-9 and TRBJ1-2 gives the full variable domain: DTGVSQNPRHKITKRGQNVTFRCDPISEHNRLYWYRQTLGQGPEFLTYFQNEAQLEKSRLLSDRFSAERPKGSFSTLEIQRTEQGDSAMYLCASSSQRDGNYGYTFGSGTRLTVV.

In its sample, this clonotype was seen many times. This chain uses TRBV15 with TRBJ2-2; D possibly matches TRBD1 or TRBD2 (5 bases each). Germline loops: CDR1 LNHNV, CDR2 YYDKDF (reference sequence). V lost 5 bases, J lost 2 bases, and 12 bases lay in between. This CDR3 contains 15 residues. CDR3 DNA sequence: TGTGCCACCAGCGGGACGGGGAGCAACACCGGGGAGCTGTTTTTT. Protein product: CATSGTGSNTGELFF. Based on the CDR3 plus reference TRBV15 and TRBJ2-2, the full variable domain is DAMVIQNPRYQVTQFGKPVTLSCSQTLNHNVMYWYQQKSSQAPKLLFHYYDKDFNNEADTPDNFQSRRPNTSFCFLDIRSPGLGDTAMYLCATSGTGSNTGELFFGEGSRLTVL.

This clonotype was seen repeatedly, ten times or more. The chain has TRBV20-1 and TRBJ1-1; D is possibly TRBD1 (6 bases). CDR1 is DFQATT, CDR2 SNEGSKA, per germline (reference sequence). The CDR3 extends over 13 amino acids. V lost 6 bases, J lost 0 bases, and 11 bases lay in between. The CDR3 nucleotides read TGCAGTGCAACAGGGACCATGAACACTGAAGCTTTCTTT. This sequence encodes CSATGTMNTEAFF.

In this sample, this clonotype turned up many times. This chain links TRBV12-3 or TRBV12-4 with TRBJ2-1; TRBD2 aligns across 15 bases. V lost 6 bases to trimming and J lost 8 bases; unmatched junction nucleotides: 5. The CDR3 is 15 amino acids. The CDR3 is CASRPGLAGGYEQFF. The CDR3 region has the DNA TGTGCCAGCAGGCCAGGACTAGCGGGGGGGTATGAGCAGTTCTTC.

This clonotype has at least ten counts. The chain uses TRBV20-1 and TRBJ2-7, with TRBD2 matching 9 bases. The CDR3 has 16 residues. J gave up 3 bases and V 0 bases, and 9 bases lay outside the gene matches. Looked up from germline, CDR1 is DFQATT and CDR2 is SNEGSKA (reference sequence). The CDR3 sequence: CSAREGRPSGDYEQYF. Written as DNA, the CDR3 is TGCAGTGCTAGAGAGGGCCGGCCTAGCGGGGACTACGAGCAGTACTTC.

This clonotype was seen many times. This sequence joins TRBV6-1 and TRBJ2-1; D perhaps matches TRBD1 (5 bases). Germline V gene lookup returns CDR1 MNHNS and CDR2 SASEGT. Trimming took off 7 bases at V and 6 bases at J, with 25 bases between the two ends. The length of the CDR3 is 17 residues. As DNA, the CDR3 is TGTGCCAGCACACCTTATATAAGGGGCTTTTTCCCCAATGAGCAGTTCTTC. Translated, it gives CASTPYIRGFFPNEQFF.

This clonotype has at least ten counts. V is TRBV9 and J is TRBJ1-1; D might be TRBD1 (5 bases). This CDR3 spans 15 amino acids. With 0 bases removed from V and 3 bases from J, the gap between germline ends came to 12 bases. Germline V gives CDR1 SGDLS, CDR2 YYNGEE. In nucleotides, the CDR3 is TGTGCCAGCAGCGTAGGTAGCAGGGCCGACACTGAAGCTTTCTTT. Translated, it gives CASSVGSRADTEAFF. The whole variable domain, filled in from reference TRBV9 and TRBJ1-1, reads DSGVTQTPKHLITATGQRVTLRCSPRSGDLSVYWYQQSLDQGLQFLIQYYNGEERAKGNILERFSAQQFPDLHSELNLSSLELGDSALYFCASSVGSRADTEAFFGQGTRLTVV.

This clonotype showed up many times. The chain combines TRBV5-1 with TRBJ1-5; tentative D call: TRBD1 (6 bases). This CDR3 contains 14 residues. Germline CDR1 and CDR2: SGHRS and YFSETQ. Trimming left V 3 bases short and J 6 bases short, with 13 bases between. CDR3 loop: CASSSGAGVQPQHF. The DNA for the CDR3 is TGCGCCAGCAGCTCCGGAGCAGGGGTTCAGCCCCAGCATTTT. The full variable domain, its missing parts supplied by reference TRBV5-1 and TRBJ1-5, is KAGVTQTPRYLIKTRGQQVTLSCSPISGHRSVSWYQQTPGQGLQFLFEYFSETQRNKGNFPGRFSGRQFSNSRSEMNVSTLELGDSALYLCASSSGAGVQPQHFGDGTRLSIL.

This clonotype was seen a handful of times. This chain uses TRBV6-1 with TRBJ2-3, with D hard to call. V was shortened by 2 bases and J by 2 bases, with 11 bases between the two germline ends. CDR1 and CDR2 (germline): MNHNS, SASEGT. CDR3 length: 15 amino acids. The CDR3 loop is CASSEFPTHTDTQYF. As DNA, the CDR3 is TGTGCCAGCAGTGAATTTCCTACTCACACAGATACGCAGTATTTT.

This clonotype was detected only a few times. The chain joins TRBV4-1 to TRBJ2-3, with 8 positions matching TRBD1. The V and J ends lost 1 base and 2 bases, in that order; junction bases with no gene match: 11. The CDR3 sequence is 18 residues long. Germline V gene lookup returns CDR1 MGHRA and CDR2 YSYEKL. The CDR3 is CASSQAGATGGTTDTQYF. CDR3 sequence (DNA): TGCGCCAGCAGCCAAGCGGGGGCAACAGGGGGAACCACAGATACGCAGTATTTT.

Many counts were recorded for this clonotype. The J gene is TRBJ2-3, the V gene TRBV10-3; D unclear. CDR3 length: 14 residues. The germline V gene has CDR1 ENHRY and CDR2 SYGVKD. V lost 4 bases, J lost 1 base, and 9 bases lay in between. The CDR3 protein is CAISVVLRTDTQYF. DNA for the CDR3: TGTGCCATCAGTGTTGTCCTCCGCACAGATACGCAGTATTTT.